A selection of T cell receptor beta chains follows, all from one sample in a study of blood T cell repertoires in COVID-19. Profiled with immunoSEQ multiplex PCR; TCRdb holds only in-frame clones, not every one. The table shows about 180,000 clones, with around three quarters occurring only once. Sequences were obtained from peripheral blood. These receptors were collected from a man in his 70s with active or convalescent COVID-19. Both conserved end residues are part of each CDR3. Fields, in order: CDR3 protein, CDR3 DNA, clone size, V gene, D gene, J gene. D genes are given only for firm matches. Clone size is given for some rows only: seen once, a few or many times, or a class if the clone is expanded.

CDR3: CASSSSTDTQYF; DNA: TGTGCCAGCTCATCAAGCACAGATACGCAGTATTTT; size: -; V: TRBV6-6; D: -; J: TRBJ2-3
CDR3: CASSEGGPEQYF; DNA: TGTGCCAGCTCGGAAGGGGGTCCCGAGCAGTACTTC; size: once; V: TRBV18; D: -; J: TRBJ2-7
CDR3: CASSHRTGDPFATNEKLFF; DNA: TGTGCCAGCAGTCACAGGACAGGGGACCCATTCGCAACTAATGAAAAACTGTTTTTT; size: once; V: TRBV7-9; D: TRBD1; J: TRBJ1-4
CDR3: CASSLVGGKSTEAFF; DNA: TGTGCCAGCAGCTTAGTCGGGGGGAAGAGCACTGAAGCTTTCTTT; size: few; V: TRBV7-6; D: -; J: TRBJ1-1
CDR3: CAWSQGSNQGTGYTF; DNA: TGTGCCTGGAGTCAAGGTTCCAACCAGGGGACCGGCTACACCTTC; size: -; V: TRBV30; D: -; J: TRBJ1-2
CDR3: CASSYEAGLWYEQYF; DNA: TGTGCCAGCAGTTACGAGGCAGGGCTGTGGTACGAGCAGTACTTC; size: -; V: TRBV6-6; D: -; J: TRBJ2-7
CDR3: CASSAALSGYTF; DNA: TGTGCCAGCAGTGCTGCACTCTCTGGCTACACCTTC; size: -; V: TRBV12-3/TRBV12-4; D: -; J: TRBJ1-2
CDR3: CASTESVNTEAFF; DNA: TGTGCCAGCACCGAGTCGGTGAACACTGAAGCTTTCTTT; size: -; V: TRBV2; D: -; J: TRBJ1-1
CDR3: CASSSSTGVAYNSPLHF; DNA: TGTGCCAGTAGTTCCTCGACAGGGGTGGCCTATAATTCACCCCTCCACTTT; size: -; V: TRBV19; D: TRBD1; J: TRBJ1-6
CDR3: CASSHHIAGDYNEQFF; DNA: TGTGCCAGCAGCCACCACATAGCGGGCGACTACAATGAGCAGTTCTTC; size: -; V: TRBV14; D: TRBD2; J: TRBJ2-1
CDR3: CASSYGLAGGWEQFF; DNA: TGTGCCAGCAGTTACGGGCTAGCGGGAGGTTGGGAGCAGTTCTTC; size: once; V: TRBV6-5; D: TRBD2; J: TRBJ2-1
CDR3: CASSLLGTANTEAFF; DNA: TGCGCCAGCAGCTTGCTAGGGACAGCGAACACTGAAGCTTTCTTT; size: -; V: TRBV5-1; D: TRBD1; J: TRBJ1-1
CDR3: CSVGGQGNTIYF; DNA: TGCAGCGTTGGGGGGCAAGGAAACACCATATATTTT; size: -; V: TRBV29-1; D: -; J: TRBJ1-3
CDR3: CASSFGGTVPYGYTF; DNA: TGTGCCAGCTCATTCGGGGGGACGGTCCCTTATGGCTACACCTTC; size: -; V: TRBV18; D: -; J: TRBJ1-2
CDR3: CASSPGQGSNTGELFF; DNA: TGTGCCAGCAGCCCCGGGCAGGGATCGAACACCGGGGAGCTGTTTTTT; size: once; V: TRBV11-3; D: -; J: TRBJ2-2
CDR3: CASSAYYNTGELFF; DNA: TGTGCCAGCAGCGCGTACTATAACACCGGGGAGCTGTTTTTT; size: -; V: TRBV9; D: -; J: TRBJ2-2
CDR3: CASSYSGVETQYF; DNA: TGTGCCAGCAGTTACTCCGGGGTGGAGACCCAGTACTTC; size: -; V: TRBV6-5; D: -; J: TRBJ2-5
CDR3: CASSPDRGYGYTF; DNA: TGTGCCAGCAGCCCGGACAGGGGGTATGGCTACACCTTC; size: -; V: TRBV5-6; D: TRBD1; J: TRBJ1-2
CDR3: CASSKSPSGLAGAVNEQFF; DNA: TGTGCCAGCAGCAAATCCCCCTCAGGGCTAGCGGGAGCGGTCAATGAGCAGTTCTTC; size: -; V: TRBV21-1; D: -; J: TRBJ2-1
CDR3: CASSTQTGLASASEQYF; DNA: TGTGCCAGTAGTACCCAGACAGGGTTGGCGTCGGCGTCCGAGCAGTACTTC; size: -; V: TRBV19; D: TRBD1; J: TRBJ2-7
CDR3: CASSPAVEGARTEAFF; DNA: TGTGCCAGCTCACCAGCAGTTGAGGGGGCGAGGACTGAAGCTTTCTTT; size: -; V: TRBV18; D: TRBD1; J: TRBJ1-1
CDR3: CASSQVGLSNEKLFF; DNA: TGTGCCAGCAGCCAAGTTGGGCTGTCTAATGAAAAACTGTTTTTT; size: -; V: TRBV14; D: -; J: TRBJ1-4
CDR3: CASSLGTGESYGYTF; DNA: TGCGCCAGCAGCCTGGGGACAGGGGAGTCCTATGGCTACACCTTC; size: -; V: TRBV5-1; D: TRBD1; J: TRBJ1-2
CDR3: CAISEAGGPSAGELFF; DNA: TGTGCCATCAGTGAGGCGGGAGGGCCTTCGGCCGGGGAGCTGTTTTTT; size: few; V: TRBV10-3; D: TRBD2; J: TRBJ2-2
CDR3: CASRGPGQFNEKLFF; DNA: TGTGCCAGTAGGGGGCCGGGACAGTTTAATGAAAAACTGTTTTTT; size: -; V: TRBV19; D: TRBD1; J: TRBJ1-4
CDR3: CASSYSGQGARGYTF; DNA: TGTGCCAGCAGTTACTCGGGACAGGGGGCAAGGGGCTACACCTTC; size: -; V: TRBV6-5; D: TRBD1; J: TRBJ1-2
CDR3: CASSIAGGADTQYF; DNA: TGTGCCAGTAGTATAGCGGGGGGCGCAGATACGCAGTATTTT; size: few; V: TRBV19; D: -; J: TRBJ2-3
CDR3: CAISELTGYSYNEQFF; DNA: TGTGCCATCAGTGAATTGACAGGGTACTCCTACAATGAGCAGTTCTTC; size: -; V: TRBV10-3; D: TRBD1; J: TRBJ2-1
CDR3: CASTRDRKAFF; DNA: TGTGCCAGCACCCGGGACAGAAAAGCTTTCTTT; size: -; V: TRBV28; D: TRBD1; J: TRBJ1-1
CDR3: CASSGRGGLRTRPYEQYF; DNA: TGTGCCAGCAGTGGAAGAGGAGGGCTACGGACTCGCCCCTACGAGCAGTACTTC; size: -; V: TRBV6-2/TRBV6-3; D: -; J: TRBJ2-7
CDR3: CASSRTGVSYGYTF; DNA: TGTGCCAGCAGTCGGACAGGGGTGAGCTATGGCTACACCTTC; size: once; V: TRBV27; D: TRBD1; J: TRBJ1-2
CDR3: CATSDYRGGNSPLHF; DNA: TGTGCCACCAGTGATTACCGCGGGGGGAACTCACCCCTCCACTTT; size: many; V: TRBV24-1; D: -; J: TRBJ1-6
CDR3: CASSSTGASYNEQFF; DNA: TGTGCCAGCAGCTCTACGGGAGCCTCCTACAATGAGCAGTTCTTC; size: -; V: TRBV7-3; D: -; J: TRBJ2-1
CDR3: CASSMDTKEKLFF; DNA: TGTGCCAGTAGTATGGACACGAAGGAAAAACTGTTTTTT; size: once; V: TRBV19; D: -; J: TRBJ1-4
CDR3: CASSLDSSSYNSPLHF; DNA: TGTGCCAGCAGCTTGGATTCTAGCTCCTATAATTCACCCCTCCACTTT; size: once; V: TRBV5-4; D: -; J: TRBJ1-6
CDR3: CASSNTQGWQGGYTF; DNA: TGTGCCAGCAGCAACACCCAGGGCTGGCAAGGTGGCTACACCTTC; size: few; V: TRBV7-9; D: -; J: TRBJ1-2
CDR3: CASSEGRNTGELFF; DNA: TGTGCCAGCAGCGAGGGAAGGAACACCGGGGAGCTGTTTTTT; size: -; V: TRBV5-4; D: -; J: TRBJ2-2
CDR3: CASRDHPEFPHYEQYF; DNA: TGTGCCAGCCGCGATCATCCCGAGTTCCCGCACTACGAGCAGTACTTC; size: -; V: TRBV21-1; D: -; J: TRBJ2-7
CDR3: CASSVAQLAGGSDEQFF; DNA: TGTGCCAGCAGCGTAGCCCAACTAGCGGGAGGGTCGGATGAGCAGTTCTTC; size: few; V: TRBV9; D: TRBD2; J: TRBJ2-1
CDR3: CASSRDRSSGNTIYF; DNA: TGTGCCAGCAGCCGGGACAGGAGCTCTGGAAACACCATATATTTT; size: -; V: TRBV7-8; D: TRBD1; J: TRBJ1-3
CDR3: CAWRTRTGVGKQPQHF; DNA: TGTGCCTGGAGGACCCGAACAGGGGTGGGGAAACAGCCCCAGCATTTT; size: -; V: TRBV30; D: TRBD1; J: TRBJ1-5
CDR3: CAWSRGTVDTQYF; DNA: TGTGCCTGGAGTAGGGGGACGGTAGATACGCAGTATTTT; size: few; V: TRBV30; D: -; J: TRBJ2-3
CDR3: CASSPRGAGATYNEQFF; DNA: TGTGCCAGCAGCCCCCGGGGAGCGGGAGCTACCTACAATGAGCAGTTCTTC; size: -; V: TRBV7-8; D: TRBD2; J: TRBJ2-1
CDR3: CASSRRDPPEQFF; DNA: TGTGCCAGCAGCCGGCGGGACCCCCCCGAGCAGTTCTTC; size: -; V: TRBV7-8; D: -; J: TRBJ2-1
CDR3: CASTQTSISYNEQFF; DNA: TGCGCCAGCACCCAAACTAGCATCTCCTACAATGAGCAGTTCTTC; size: -; V: TRBV5-1; D: -; J: TRBJ2-1
CDR3: CATSGTSGAPGTQYF; DNA: TGTGCCACCAGTGGGACTAGCGGGGCTCCCGGTACGCAGTATTTT; size: -; V: TRBV24-1; D: TRBD2; J: TRBJ2-3
CDR3: CASSQGGGGLSNEQFF; DNA: TGTGCCAGCAGCCAAGGGGGCGGGGGACTGTCCAATGAGCAGTTCTTC; size: -; V: TRBV3-1/TRBV3-2; D: TRBD2; J: TRBJ2-1
CDR3: CASRDSGQPQHF; DNA: TGTGCCAGCAGGGACAGCGGCCAGCCCCAGCATTTT; size: -; V: TRBV21-1; D: -; J: TRBJ1-5
CDR3: CASSTGGLNTEAFF; DNA: TGTGCCAGCAGCACAGGGGGGCTGAACACTGAAGCTTTCTTT; size: few; V: TRBV2; D: TRBD1; J: TRBJ1-1
CDR3: CASSLEGTWAGPLHF; DNA: TGTGCCAGCAGCTTAGAAGGGACATGGGCGGGCCCCCTCCACTTT; size: -; V: TRBV7-9; D: -; J: TRBJ1-6
CDR3: CASSWGGDQPQHF; DNA: TGTGCCAGCAGTTGGGGAGGCGATCAGCCCCAGCATTTT; size: -; V: TRBV12-3/TRBV12-4; D: -; J: TRBJ1-5
CDR3: CASSSHPTGNTIYF; DNA: TGTGCCAGCAGCTCCCACCCCACCGGGAACACCATATATTTT; size: -; V: TRBV7-8; D: -; J: TRBJ1-3
CDR3: CASSLEGATEAFF; DNA: TGTGCCAGCAGCTTGGAAGGGGCAACTGAAGCTTTCTTT; size: few; V: TRBV5-5; D: -; J: TRBJ1-1
CDR3: CAWDRVSYNSPLHF; DNA: TGTGCCTGGGATAGAGTCTCCTATAATTCACCCCTCCACTTT; size: -; V: TRBV30; D: -; J: TRBJ1-6